Following are 21 T cell receptor beta chains from one sample sequenced in a study of blood T cell repertoires in COVID-19. Method: immunoSEQ multiplex PCR; TCRdb's copy keeps in-frame clones and lacks some. The sample records roughly 53,000 clones, about 88% being singletons. Sequenced material: peripheral blood. The receptors originated from a man in his forties with active COVID-19.

The rearrangement joins TRBV11-3 to TRBJ2-1; TRBD1 aligns across 8 bases. Germline CDR1 and CDR2: SGHNT and YENEEA. There are 14 residues in the CDR3. Germline trimming cut 6 bases from V and 4 bases from J; bases unmatched to any gene: 5. DNA of the CDR3: TGTGCCAGCAGGTCCGGGACAGGATACAATGAGCAGTTCTTC. Protein: CASRSGTGYNEQFF.

The chain employs TRBV28 and TRBJ1-5; D might be TRBD1 (6 bases). The V gene lost 6 bases and the J gene lost 7 bases, with 19 bases spanning the gap. Germline lookup yields CDR1 MDHEN and CDR2 SYDVKM. This CDR3 is built from 15 residues. CDR3 bases: TGTGCCAGCAGACACCCACAGGGATCCGGACAGCCCCAGCATTTT. Amino acids: CASRHPQGSGQPQHF.

The chain combines TRBV28 with TRBJ1-1; D is ambiguous. The CDR3 covers 13 residues. Germline V gives CDR1 MDHEN, CDR2 SYDVKM. Trimming shortened V by 2 bases and J by 7 bases, and 11 bases separated the two germline ends. The CDR3 region has the DNA TGTGCCAGCAGTTTAACGGGGAGTGTTGAAGCTTTCTTT. This sequence encodes CASSLTGSVEAFF.

V is TRBV11-2 and J is TRBJ1-6; D call uncertain. This CDR3 has 12 residues. Germline values: CDR1 SGHAT, CDR2 FQNNGV. With 4 bases removed from V and 7 bases from J, the gap between germline ends came to 5 bases. The CDR3 loop is CASSSVNSPLHF. The CDR3 DNA follows: TGTGCCAGCAGCTCGGTGAATTCACCCCTCCACTTT.

This chain uses TRBV10-3 with TRBJ2-3, with a possible D match to TRBD2 (6 bases). This CDR3 region has 13 residues. Trimming took 8 bases from V and 1 from J, leaving 10 bases between them. Looked up from germline, CDR1 is ENHRY and CDR2 is SYGVKD. DNA for the CDR3: TGTGCCATCGCAAGCGGGCGCACAGATACGCAGTATTTT. Translated: CAIASGRTDTQYF.

This clone occurred once. This sequence joins TRBV4-1 and TRBJ1-6, with D tentatively TRBD1 (6 bases). CDR3 length equals 15 residues. V lost 3 bases to trimming and J lost 7 bases, with 13 bases between them. The V gene's germline CDR1 is MGHRA and CDR2 YSYEKL. The CDR3: CASSHSDRKNSPLHF. DNA of the CDR3: TGCGCCAGCAGCCACTCCGACAGGAAGAATTCACCCCTCCACTTT.

V gene TRBV21-1 combines with J gene TRBJ2-1; the D call TRBD1 from the table was never checked on the DNA. TRBV21-1 is noted as a pseudogene. CDR3 length equals 15 residues. DNA of the CDR3: TGTGCCAGCAGCAAACTGTACATCAACTACAATGAGCAGTTCTTC. Protein: CASSKLYINYNEQFF.

Only one count was recorded for this clone. The rearrangement uses TRBV10-2 and TRBJ2-1; no clear D. Germline CDR1 WSHSY, CDR2 SAAADI. The V end was cut by 2 bases, the J end by 4 bases, with 6 bases between. The CDR3 sequence is 13 residues long. For the CDR3, the DNA is TGCGCCAGCAGTGAGAACAGATACAATGAGCAGTTCTTC. Residues: CASSENRYNEQFF.

The rearrangement uses TRBV24-1 and TRBJ1-4, with 7 positions matching TRBD1. CDR1 is KGHDR and CDR2 is SFDVKD in the germline V gene. V lost 5 bases, J lost 7 bases, and 9 bases stayed unmatched. The CDR3 is made up of 15 amino acids. The CDR3 region has the DNA TGTGCCACCAGTGCTGAAGCAGGGGGTGGTGAAAAACTGTTTTTT. Protein sequence: CATSAEAGGGEKLFF.

This CDR3 reads CASSTGSHGYTF. CDR3 coding DNA: TGTGCCAGCAGCACAGGGAGTCATGGCTACACCTTC. The chain employs TRBV3-1 (or the pseudogene TRBV3-2) and TRBJ1-2; tentative D call: TRBD1 (6 bases). Germline V gene data show CDR1 as LGHDT and CDR2 as YNNKEL (reference sequence). This CDR3 contains 12 residues. Trimming took 5 bases from V and 6 from J, leaving 10 bases between them.

The gene calls are TRBV7-8 and TRBJ1-2; TRBD1 matches at 7 bases. The CDR3 extends over 16 amino acids. CDR1 is SGHVS and CDR2 is FQNEAQ in the germline V gene. V trimming: 2 bases; J trimming: 8 bases; junction bases outside the gene matches: 14. CDR3 loop: CASSLSRTGFSEGYTF. In DNA form, the CDR3 reads TGTGCCAGCAGCTTATCTAGGACAGGATTTTCGGAAGGCTACACCTTC.

The sample holds one count of this clone. The CDR3 protein is CASRKAGEGLVFF. In nucleotides, the CDR3 is TGTGCCAGCAGAAAAGCAGGGGAGGGGTTGGTGTTTTTT. This chain uses TRBV25-1 with TRBJ1-4; D possibly corresponds to TRBD1 (6 bases). Trimming took 6 bases from V and 15 from J, leaving 20 bases between them. The germline V gene has CDR1 MGHDK and CDR2 SYGVNS. This CDR3 is built from 13 residues.

This clone has a single count. CDR3 bases: TGTGCCAGCAGCTTAGTACATTTCGGGGTGAGCACAGATACGCAGTATTTT. Amino acids: CASSLVHFGVSTDTQYF. The chain combines TRBV7-2 with TRBJ2-3; perhaps TRBD2 as D (5 bases). V gave up 1 base and J gave up 0 bases, with 14 bases separating them. CDR1 SGHTA and CDR2 FQGNSA come from the germline V gene. CDR3 length: 17 residues.

The V call is TRBV7-6, the J call TRBJ2-2; D is possibly TRBD2 (6 bases). Per the germline V gene, CDR1 is SGHVS and CDR2 is FNYEAQ. The CDR3 covers 15 residues. V was clipped by 6 bases and J by 5 bases, with 16 bases between them. The CDR3 DNA reads as TGTGCCAGCAGTCAGACGGGAGTGGGAACCGGGGAGCTGTTTTTT. Translated: CASSQTGVGTGELFF.

The genes are TRBV7-9 and TRBJ1-1; 7 bases fit TRBD1. Trimming removed 3 bases from V and 6 bases from J; junction bases left unmatched: 10. There are 15 residues in the CDR3. Germline lookup yields CDR1 SEHNR and CDR2 FQNEAQ (reference sequence). The CDR3 bases are TGTGCCAGCAGCTTCCCACAGGGGATGGGCTCTGAAGCTTTCTTT. Amino acid sequence: CASSFPQGMGSEAFF.

V usage is TRBV19 and J usage is TRBJ1-3; D uncertain. Trimming pared 4 bases from V and 0 bases from J, leaving 16 bases between. CDR1 is LNHDA, CDR2 SQIVND, per germline (reference sequence). The CDR3 spans 17 residues. CDR3 sequence (DNA): TGTGCCAGTAGTACCATAGACGGAGGCGACTCTGGAAACACCATATATTTT. Amino acids: CASSTIDGGDSGNTIYF.

This clone is a singleton in its sample. The chain couples TRBV20-1 to TRBJ2-7, with TRBD2 as a possible D gene (6 bases). Trimming left V 6 bases short and J 4 bases short, with 10 bases between. Germline CDR1 reads DFQATT; CDR2 reads SNEGSKA (reference sequence). The CDR3 totals 11 residues. CDR3 sequence: CSANREYEQYF. CDR3 nucleotides: TGCAGTGCAAACCGGGAGTACGAGCAGTACTTC.

CDR3 sequence: CASSMGTGNNYGYTF. In nucleotides, the CDR3 is TGTGCCAGTAGTATGGGAACAGGGAACAACTATGGCTACACCTTC. This sequence joins TRBV19 and TRBJ1-2; perhaps TRBD1 as D (6 bases). Germline-derived CDR1 and CDR2 are LNHDA and SQIVND (reference sequence). With 3 bases removed from V and 2 bases from J, the gap between germline ends came to 13 bases. The CDR3 consists of 15 residues. Together with reference TRBV19 and TRBJ1-2, the CDR3 gives the full variable domain: DGGITQSPKYLFRKEGQNVTLSCEQNLNHDAMYWYRQDPGQGLRLIYYSQIVNDFQKGDIAEGYSVSREKKESFPLTVTSAQKNPTAFYLCASSMGTGNNYGYTFGSGTRLTVV.

This chain joins TRBV4-1 and TRBJ2-7, with TRBD2 matching 7 bases. The V gene end was trimmed by 0 bases and the J gene end by 0 bases; junction bases not matched to a gene: 2. Germline CDR1 reads MGHRA; CDR2 reads YSYEKL. CDR3 length: 15 amino acids. Written as DNA, the CDR3 is TGCGCCAGCAGCCAAGAGGGGACTACCTCCTACGAGCAGTACTTC. Translating gives CASSQEGTTSYEQYF.

The V and J genes are TRBV4-2 and TRBJ2-1; D is possibly TRBD2 (6 bases). CDR1 is LGHNA, CDR2 YNFKEQ, per germline. Trimming removed 2 bases at V and 4 bases at J, with 18 bases between. This CDR3 region has 17 residues. CDR3 coding DNA: TGTGCCAGCAGCCAAAGGCCCGAGCTTGGGGGGTACAATGAGCAGTTCTTC. Its translation is CASSQRPELGGYNEQFF.

The chain uses TRBV4-2 and TRBJ2-5; possible D gene TRBD2, 6 bases. Germline V gene lookup returns CDR1 LGHNA and CDR2 YNFKEQ. This CDR3 is 15 amino acids long. The ends were cut back, 0 bases at V and 2 bases at J, with 10 bases in the middle. In DNA, the CDR3 is TGTGCCAGCAGCCAAGACGCGGGGCCTCAAGAGACCCAGTACTTC. The encoded protein is CASSQDAGPQETQYF.